Shown below are 11 T cell receptor beta chains from a single sample sequenced in a study of T cells in Graves' hyperthyroidism and ophthalmopathy. RNA transcripts yielded amplified TCR beta CDR3 regions. A set of HTBI primers served as the primers for a first-round RT-PCR of the TCR CDR3. Via MiXCR, TCRdb re-called the multiplex PCR reads, giving one row per CDR3 protein. The sample carries 300,000 to 400,000 distinct CDR3 sequences, approximately 15% recorded once. The sample consisted of blood. These receptors came from a woman between 55 and 75 years old with Graves' hyperthyroidism.

The table lists this clonotype with many counts. CDR3 in amino acids: CASSKWTSGNVHNEQFF. The CDR3 bases are TGTGCCAGCAGTAAGTGGACTAGCGGGAACGTCCACAATGAGCAGTTCTTC. V and J are TRBV6-1 and TRBJ2-1; 12 bases fit TRBD2. J lost 5 bases, V lost 5 bases, and 10 bases had no gene match. The CDR3 contains 17 residues. CDR1 is MNHNS, CDR2 SASEGT, per germline.

The chain uses TRBV9 and TRBJ2-5, with 8 bases aligning to TRBD2. TRBJ2-1 matches the DNA end more closely, so the J call is doubtful. The CDR3 extends over 16 amino acids. Germline V gives CDR1 SGDLS, CDR2 YYNGEE. CDR3 protein: CASSVAAGERGETQFF. The CDR3 DNA reads as TGTGCCAGCAGCGTAGCAGCGGGAGAGCGAGGGGAGACCCAGTTCTTC.

There are many counts of this clonotype. The V call is TRBV27, the J call TRBJ1-1; a weak D match, TRBD1 (6 bases). Germline-derived CDR1 and CDR2 are MNHEY and SMNVEV (reference sequence). This CDR3 has 19 amino acids. Trimming shortened V by 3 bases and J by 2 bases, and 25 bases separated the two germline ends. CDR3 DNA: TGTGCCAGCAGTTTCCACCGCCGGAGGGGGATTCGTCCTAACACTGAAGCTTTCTTT. This translates into CASSFHRRRGIRPNTEAFF.

The chain carries TRBV20-1 and TRBJ2-7; TRBD2 matches at 12 bases. This CDR3 region has 13 residues. After removal of 6 bases from V and 6 bases from J, the junction contained 6 bases not matched to a gene. In germline, CDR1 is DFQATT, CDR2 SNEGSKA (reference sequence). The CDR3 region is CSAWTSGTPEQYF. As DNA, the CDR3 is TGCAGTGCGTGGACTAGCGGGACACCCGAGCAGTACTTC.

This clonotype was found many times. The rearrangement joins TRBV7-9 to TRBJ2-3; no definite D call. Germline CDR1 and CDR2: SEHNR and FQNEAQ (reference sequence). This CDR3 region has 12 residues. The V gene lost 6 bases and the J gene lost 2 bases, with 6 bases spanning the gap. The CDR3 DNA follows: TGTGCCAGCAGACAGTCCACAGATACGCAGTATTTT. Residues: CASRQSTDTQYF. Full variable domain (rest looked up from reference TRBV7-9 and TRBJ2-3): DTGVSQNPRHKITKRGQNVTFRCDPISEHNRLYWYRQTLGQGPEFLTYFQNEAQLEKSRLLSDRFSAERPKGSFSTLEIQRTEQGDSAMYLCASRQSTDTQYFGPGTRLTVL.

This clonotype was counted at least ten times. J is TRBJ2-7 and V is TRBV6-1; D may be TRBD2 (5 bases). The CDR3 loop spans 15 amino acids. Germline V gene lookup returns CDR1 MNHNS and CDR2 SASEGT. Trimming took 5 bases from V and 3 from J, leaving 17 bases between them. The CDR3 coding sequence is TGTGCCAGCAGTTCTACTAGTCCCCGCCACTACGAGCAGTACTTC. Encoded protein: CASSSTSPRHYEQYF.

This clonotype was observed a few times. This chain joins TRBV24-1 and TRBJ1-4; D might be TRBD1 (5 bases). The ends were cut back, 3 bases at V and 11 bases at J, with 9 bases in the middle. The CDR3 spans 12 residues. The germline V gene encodes CDR1 KGHDR and CDR2 SFDVKD. CDR3 sequence reads: CATSDRGGKLFF. CDR3 DNA sequence: TGTGCCACCAGTGATCGGGGGGGTAAACTGTTTTTT.

This clonotype was detected ten times or more. V is TRBV6-1 and J is TRBJ1-5; maybe TRBD1 (5 bases). The CDR3 has 15 amino acids. Germline V gene sequence: CDR1 MNHNS, CDR2 SASEGT. The ends were cut back, 6 bases at V and 5 bases at J, with 17 bases in the middle. The CDR3 DNA sequence: TGTGCCAGCAGAGTCCGGGGCCTAGGAGATCAGCCCCAGCATTTT. Translating gives CASRVRGLGDQPQHF.

This clonotype has at least ten counts. The V and J genes are TRBV20-1 and TRBJ2-7; D gene uncertain. The CDR3 loop spans 13 amino acids. Germline CDR1 is DFQATT and CDR2 is SNEGSKA (reference sequence). The V and J ends lost 1 base and 0 bases respectively, with 7 bases between them. The CDR3 nucleotides read TGCAGTGCTAGAGTGAAGGACTCCTACGAGCAGTACTTC. This gives the protein CSARVKDSYEQYF.

This clonotype was observed a few times. The chain carries TRBV6-1 and TRBJ2-5; D possibly corresponds to TRBD1 (6 bases). Germline CDR1 reads MNHNS; CDR2 reads SASEGT. Trimming left V 6 bases short and J 1 base short, with 12 bases between. The CDR3 is 14 amino acids. The CDR3 here is CASSRQASQETQYF. In DNA form, the CDR3 reads TGTGCCAGCAGCCGACAGGCCTCCCAAGAGACCCAGTACTTC.

V gene TRBV6-2 or TRBV6-3 combines with J gene TRBJ2-1; 10 nucleotides agree with TRBD2. Germline CDR1 MNHEY, CDR2 SVGEGT. J gave up 5 bases and V 6 bases, and 10 bases lay outside the gene matches. The CDR3 loop spans 16 amino acids. The DNA for the CDR3 is TGTGCCAGCAGCTTGGCCGGACTAGCGGTGAACAATGAGCAGTTCTTC. Translating it yields CASSLAGLAVNNEQFF.